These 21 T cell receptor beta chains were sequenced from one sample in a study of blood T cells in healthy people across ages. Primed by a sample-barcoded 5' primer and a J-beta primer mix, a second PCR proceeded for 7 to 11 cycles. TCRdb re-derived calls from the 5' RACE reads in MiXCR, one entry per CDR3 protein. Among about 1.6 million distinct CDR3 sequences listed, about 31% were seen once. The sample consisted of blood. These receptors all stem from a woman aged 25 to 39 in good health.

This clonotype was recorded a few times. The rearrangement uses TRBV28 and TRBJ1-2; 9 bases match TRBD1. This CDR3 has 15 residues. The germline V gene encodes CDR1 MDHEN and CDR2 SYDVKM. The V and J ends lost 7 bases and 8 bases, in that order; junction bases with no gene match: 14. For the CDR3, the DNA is TGTGCCAGCACACCAACCACAGGGGGCCTGACCGGCTACACCTTC. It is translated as CASTPTTGGLTGYTF.

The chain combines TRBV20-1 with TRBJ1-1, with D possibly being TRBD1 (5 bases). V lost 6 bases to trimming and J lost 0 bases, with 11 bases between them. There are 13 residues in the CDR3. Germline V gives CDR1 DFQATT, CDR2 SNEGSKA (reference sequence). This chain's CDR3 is CSANQGMNTEAFF. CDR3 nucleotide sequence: TGCAGTGCCAATCAGGGCATGAACACTGAAGCTTTCTTT.

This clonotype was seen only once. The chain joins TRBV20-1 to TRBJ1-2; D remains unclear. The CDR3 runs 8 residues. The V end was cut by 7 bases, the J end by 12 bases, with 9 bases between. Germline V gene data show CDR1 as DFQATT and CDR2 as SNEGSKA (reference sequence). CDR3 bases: TGCAGTGGCCCTCGAGACACCTTC. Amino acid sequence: CSGPRDTF.

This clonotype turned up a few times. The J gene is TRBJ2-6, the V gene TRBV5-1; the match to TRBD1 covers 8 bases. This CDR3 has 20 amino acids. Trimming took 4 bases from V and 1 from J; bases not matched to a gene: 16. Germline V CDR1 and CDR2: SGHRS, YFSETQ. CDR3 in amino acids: CASSLSNPGTGISGANVLTF. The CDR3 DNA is TGCGCCAGCAGCCTAAGTAACCCCGGGACAGGAATATCTGGGGCCAACGTCCTGACTTTC.

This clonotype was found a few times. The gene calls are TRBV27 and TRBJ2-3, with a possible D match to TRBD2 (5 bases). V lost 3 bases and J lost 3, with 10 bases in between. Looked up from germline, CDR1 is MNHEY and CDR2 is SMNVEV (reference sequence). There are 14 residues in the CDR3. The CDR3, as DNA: TGTGCCAGCAGTTTGAAGCGGCCGACAGATACGCAGTATTTT. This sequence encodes CASSLKRPTDTQYF.

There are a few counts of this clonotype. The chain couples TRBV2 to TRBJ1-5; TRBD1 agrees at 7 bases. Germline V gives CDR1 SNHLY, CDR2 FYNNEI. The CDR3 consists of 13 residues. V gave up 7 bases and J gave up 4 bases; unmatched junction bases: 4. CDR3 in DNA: TGTGCCAGCACCCGACAGGGTAATCAGCCCCAGCATTTT. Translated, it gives CASTRQGNQPQHF.

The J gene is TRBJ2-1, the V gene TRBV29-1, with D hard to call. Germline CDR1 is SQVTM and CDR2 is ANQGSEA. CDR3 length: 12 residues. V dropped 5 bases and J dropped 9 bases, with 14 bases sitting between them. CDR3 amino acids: CSVSDGSSEQFF. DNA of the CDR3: TGCAGCGTTTCGGACGGATCCAGTGAGCAGTTCTTC.

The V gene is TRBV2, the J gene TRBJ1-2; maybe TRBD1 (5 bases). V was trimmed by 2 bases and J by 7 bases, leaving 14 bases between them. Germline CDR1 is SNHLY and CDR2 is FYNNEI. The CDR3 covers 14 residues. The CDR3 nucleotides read TGTGCCAGCAGTGAACGGGGCGCTCCCATTGGCTACACCTTC. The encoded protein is CASSERGAPIGYTF.

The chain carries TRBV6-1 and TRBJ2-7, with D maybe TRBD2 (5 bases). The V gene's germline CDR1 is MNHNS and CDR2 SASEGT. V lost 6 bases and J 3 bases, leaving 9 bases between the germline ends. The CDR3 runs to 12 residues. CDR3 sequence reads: CASRGLYYEQYF. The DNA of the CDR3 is TGTGCCAGCAGAGGACTGTACTACGAGCAGTACTTC.

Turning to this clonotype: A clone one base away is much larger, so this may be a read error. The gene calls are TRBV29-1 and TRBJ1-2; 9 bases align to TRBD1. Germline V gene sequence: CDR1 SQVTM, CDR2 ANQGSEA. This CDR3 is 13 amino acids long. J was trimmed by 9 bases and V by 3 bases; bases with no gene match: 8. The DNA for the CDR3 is TGCAGCGTTGACGTCCGGACAGGGGATAGCTACACCTTC. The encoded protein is CSVDVRTGDSYTF.

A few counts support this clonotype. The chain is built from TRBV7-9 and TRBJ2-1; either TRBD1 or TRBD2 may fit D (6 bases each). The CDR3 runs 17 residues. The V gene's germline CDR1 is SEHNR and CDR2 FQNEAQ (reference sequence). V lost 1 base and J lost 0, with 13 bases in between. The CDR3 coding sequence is TGTGCCAGCAGCTTAGGGTCGGGGGCCGACTCCTACAATGAGCAGTTCTTC. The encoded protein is CASSLGSGADSYNEQFF.

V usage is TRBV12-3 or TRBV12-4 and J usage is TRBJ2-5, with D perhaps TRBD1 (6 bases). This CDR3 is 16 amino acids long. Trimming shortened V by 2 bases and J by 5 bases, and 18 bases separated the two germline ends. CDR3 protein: CASSLNLGGDGETQYF. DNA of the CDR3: TGTGCCAGCAGTTTAAATCTAGGGGGAGACGGCGAGACCCAGTACTTC.

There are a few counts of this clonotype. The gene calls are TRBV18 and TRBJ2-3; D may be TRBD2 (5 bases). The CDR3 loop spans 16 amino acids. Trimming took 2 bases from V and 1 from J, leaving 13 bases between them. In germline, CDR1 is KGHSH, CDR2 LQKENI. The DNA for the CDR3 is TGTGCCAGCTCACCAACGGGGTCTTTCGGCACAGATACGCAGTATTTT. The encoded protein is CASSPTGSFGTDTQYF.

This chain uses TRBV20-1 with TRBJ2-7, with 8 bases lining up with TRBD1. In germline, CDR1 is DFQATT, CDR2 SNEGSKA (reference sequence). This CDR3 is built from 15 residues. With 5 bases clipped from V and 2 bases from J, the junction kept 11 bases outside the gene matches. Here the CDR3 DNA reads TGCAGTGCTTCAGGGCGTGGACAGGGCCCCTACGAGCAGTACTTC. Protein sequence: CSASGRGQGPYEQYF.

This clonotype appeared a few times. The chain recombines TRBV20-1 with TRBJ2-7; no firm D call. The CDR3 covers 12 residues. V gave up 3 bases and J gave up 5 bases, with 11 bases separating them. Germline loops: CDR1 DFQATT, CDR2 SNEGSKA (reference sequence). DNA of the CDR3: TGCAGTGCTAGGCCCGTCCTGGACGAGCAGTACTTC. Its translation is CSARPVLDEQYF.

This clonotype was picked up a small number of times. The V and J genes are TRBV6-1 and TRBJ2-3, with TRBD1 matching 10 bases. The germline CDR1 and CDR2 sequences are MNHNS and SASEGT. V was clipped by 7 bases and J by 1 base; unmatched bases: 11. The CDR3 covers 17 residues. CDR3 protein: CASISIPGTGGTDTQYF. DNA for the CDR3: TGTGCCAGCATCTCCATCCCCGGGACAGGGGGCACAGATACGCAGTATTTT.

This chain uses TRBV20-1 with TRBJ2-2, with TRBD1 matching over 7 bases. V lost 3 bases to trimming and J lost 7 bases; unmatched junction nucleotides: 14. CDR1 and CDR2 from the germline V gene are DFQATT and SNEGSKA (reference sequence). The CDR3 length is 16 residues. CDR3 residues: CSASPQDRVRLGELFF. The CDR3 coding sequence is TGCAGTGCTAGCCCCCAAGACAGGGTTCGTCTCGGGGAGCTGTTTTTT.

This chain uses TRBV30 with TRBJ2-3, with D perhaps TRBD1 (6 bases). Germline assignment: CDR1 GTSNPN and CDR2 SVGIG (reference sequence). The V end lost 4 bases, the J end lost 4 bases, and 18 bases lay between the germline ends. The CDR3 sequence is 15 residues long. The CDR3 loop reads CAWNPLDRGADTQYF. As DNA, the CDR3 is TGTGCCTGGAACCCTTTGGACAGAGGAGCAGATACGCAGTATTTT.

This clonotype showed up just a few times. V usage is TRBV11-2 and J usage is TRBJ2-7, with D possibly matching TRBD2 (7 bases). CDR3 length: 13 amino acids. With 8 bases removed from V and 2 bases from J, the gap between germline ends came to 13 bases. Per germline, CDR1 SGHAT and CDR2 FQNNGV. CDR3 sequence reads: CASWGGGTYEQYF. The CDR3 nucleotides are TGTGCCAGCTGGGGGGGCGGCACCTACGAGCAGTACTTC.

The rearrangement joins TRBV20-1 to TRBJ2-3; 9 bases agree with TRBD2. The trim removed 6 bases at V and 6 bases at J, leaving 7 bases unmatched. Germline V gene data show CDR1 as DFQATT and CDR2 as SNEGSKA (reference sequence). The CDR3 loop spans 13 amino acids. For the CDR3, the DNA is TGCAGTGCCCGGCGGGAGGGGGGGGATACGCAGTATTTT. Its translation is CSARREGGDTQYF.

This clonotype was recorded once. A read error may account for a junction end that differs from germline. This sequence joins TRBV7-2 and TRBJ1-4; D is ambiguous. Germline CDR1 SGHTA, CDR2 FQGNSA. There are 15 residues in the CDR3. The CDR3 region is CASSSRRATSEKRFF. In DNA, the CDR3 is TGTGCCAGCAGCTCCCGGCGTGCCACTTCTGAAAAACGGTTTTTT. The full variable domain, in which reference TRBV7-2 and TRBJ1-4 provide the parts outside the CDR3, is GAGVSQSPSNKVTEKGKDVELRCDPISGHTALYWYRQSLGQGLEFLIYFQGNSAPDKSGLPSDRFSAERTGGSVSTLTIQRTQQEDSAVYLCASSSRRATSEKRFFGSGTQLSVL.